This TCR beta chain was found in a study of monozygotic twins with inflammatory bowel disease. Whole-study findings and limits: IBD patients carried less diverse TCRbeta repertoires (inverse Simpson) than healthy co-twins. Distinct T cell subtypes could not be told apart.

The CDR3 is 15 residues long. The germline gives CDR1 DFQATT, CDR2 SNEGSKA (reference sequence). Template switching introduced UMIs that contain a 6-nucleotide sample barcode. TCRdb re-called the 5' RACE reads and catalogs CDR3 proteins one per entry, DNA excluded. In all, the sample yields approximately 330,000 distinct CDR3 sequences. On this clonotype itself: Its target is unknown.

Material for sequencing was blood. The chain employs TRBV20-1 and TRBJ2-7; there is no DNA to check the TCRdb D call of TRBD1. The receptor comes from a human donor with ulcerative colitis or Crohn's disease, or a healthy co-twin of an affected twin (not recorded which). The CDR3 region is CSAPDAGGNSYEQYF.